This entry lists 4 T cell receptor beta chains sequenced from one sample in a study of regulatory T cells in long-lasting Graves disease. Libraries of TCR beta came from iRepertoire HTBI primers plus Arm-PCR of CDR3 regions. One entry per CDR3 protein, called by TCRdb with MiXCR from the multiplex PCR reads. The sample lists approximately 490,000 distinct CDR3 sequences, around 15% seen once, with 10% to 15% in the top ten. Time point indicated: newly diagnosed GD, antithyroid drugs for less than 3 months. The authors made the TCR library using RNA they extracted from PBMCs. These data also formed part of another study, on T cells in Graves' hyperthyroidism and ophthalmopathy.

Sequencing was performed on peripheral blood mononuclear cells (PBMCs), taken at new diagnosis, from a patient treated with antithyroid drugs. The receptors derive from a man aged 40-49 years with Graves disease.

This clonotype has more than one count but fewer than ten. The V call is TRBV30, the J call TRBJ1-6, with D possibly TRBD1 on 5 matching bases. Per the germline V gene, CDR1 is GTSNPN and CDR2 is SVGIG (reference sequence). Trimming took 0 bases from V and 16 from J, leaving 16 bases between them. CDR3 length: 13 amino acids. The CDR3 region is CAWSVTTQGVLHF. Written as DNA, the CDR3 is TGTGCCTGGAGTGTAACGACGCAGGGAGTGCTCCACTTT.

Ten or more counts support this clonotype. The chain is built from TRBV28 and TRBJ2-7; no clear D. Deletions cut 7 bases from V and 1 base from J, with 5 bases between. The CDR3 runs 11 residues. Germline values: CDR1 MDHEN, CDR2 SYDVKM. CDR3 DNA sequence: TGTGCCAGCAAAGGTTCCTACGAGCAGTACTTC. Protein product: CASKGSYEQYF.

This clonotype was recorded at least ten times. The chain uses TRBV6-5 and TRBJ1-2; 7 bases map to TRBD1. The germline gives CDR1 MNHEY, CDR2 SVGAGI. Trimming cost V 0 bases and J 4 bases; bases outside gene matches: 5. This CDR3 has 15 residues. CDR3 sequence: CASSYSMGQIYGYTF. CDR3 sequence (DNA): TGTGCCAGCAGTTACTCTATGGGACAGATCTATGGCTACACCTTC.

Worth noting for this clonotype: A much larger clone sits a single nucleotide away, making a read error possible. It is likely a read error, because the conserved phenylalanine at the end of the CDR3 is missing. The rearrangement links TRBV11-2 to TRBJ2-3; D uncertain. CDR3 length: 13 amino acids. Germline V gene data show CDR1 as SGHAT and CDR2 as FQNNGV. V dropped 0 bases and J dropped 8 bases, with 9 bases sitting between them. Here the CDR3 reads CASSLDGIGTQYS. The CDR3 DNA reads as TGTGCCAGCAGCTTAGATGGGATCGGTACGCAGTATTCT.